This is a list of T cell receptor beta chains from one sample in a study of regulatory T cells in long-lasting Graves disease. One entry per CDR3 protein results from TCRdb running MiXCR on the multiplex PCR reads. The sample shows hundreds of thousands of distinct CDR3 sequences, under 25% of them seen only once. The sample here was peripheral blood mononuclear cells (PBMCs), taken when the disease was refractory, from a patient treated with antithyroid drugs. These receptors all come from a female donor with Graves disease. The CDR3 runs from the conserved cysteine through the conserved F or W.

TRBJ2-7,TRBV7-8,14,CASSMTAQAYEQYF
TRBJ1-5,TRBV6-1,18,CASSPPQKNRESNQPQHF
TRBJ2-7,TRBV6-1,13,CASTRDRVHEQYF
TRBJ2-5,TRBV10-3,16,CAISEGQRERGETQYF
TRBJ2-1,TRBV5-1,14,CASHRGQGGHEQFF
TRBJ2-5,TRBV2,14,CASSNRDLEETQYF
TRBJ1-1,TRBV28,15,CASSLLSVTGSEAFF
TRBJ1-1,TRBV18,15,CASSPMAGDNTEAFF
TRBJ1-2,TRBV20-1,14,CSARGQGWEGGYTF
TRBJ1-1,TRBV7-3,13,CASRRGMNTEAFF
TRBJ1-1,TRBV6-2/TRBV6-3,12,CASSSGDHGAFF
TRBJ2-7,TRBV7-8,13,CASSWTASNEQYF
TRBJ1-5,TRBV7-2,15,CASSMTGGVNQPQHF
TRBJ2-2,TRBV6-2/TRBV6-3,11,CAISGTGELFF
TRBJ1-2,TRBV6-5,15,CASSYEADYNYGYTF
TRBJ1-5,TRBV7-2,15,CASSLRGGGNQPQHF
TRBJ2-5,TRBV6-9,15,CASSYFRGGQETQYF
TRBJ2-7,TRBV7-2,17,CASSYLTVGLSSYEQYF
TRBJ2-5,TRBV2,15,CASSEVSGGGQTQYF
TRBJ2-2,TRBV5-1,19,CASSLASGSIRLNTGELFF
TRBJ1-6,TRBV2,17,CASNVQGAGTEISPLHF
TRBJ1-1,TRBV12-3/TRBV12-4,13,CASRPTENTEAFF
TRBJ2-4,TRBV6-1,19,CASSRESRDKYLTKNIQYF
TRBJ1-2,TRBV7-3,14,CASSRSGGPEGYTF
TRBJ2-6,TRBV11-2,15,CASSVDRAGANVLTF
TRBJ1-1,TRBV7-9,14,CASSFWLSDTEAFF
TRBJ1-4,TRBV12-3/TRBV12-4,13,CASSFRGWEKLFF
TRBJ2-3,TRBV2,14,CASSGPQGSDTQYF
TRBJ2-5,TRBV28,17,CASSSQSGTQLQETQYF
TRBJ1-1,TRBV11-2,14,CASRTRRGLGEAFF
TRBJ1-5,TRBV20-1,13,CSARVNRNQPQHF
NA,TRBV29-1,11,CSAGAYNEQFF